This T cell receptor beta chain stems from a study of CD8 T cells in Susac syndrome. Study context: Within the sequenced group of Susac syndrome patients, roughly six showed active disease and about 8 were in remission.

Findings and limits, study-wide: The CD4+ T cell repertoires, which came from Susac syndrome patients, showed no sign of clonal expansion.

Negative isolation was applied to CD8+ and CD4+ T cells, and FACS enrichment was applied to TEMRA cells. To note about this clonotype: Its antigen is not identified.

With 5 bases removed from V and 3 bases from J, the gap between germline ends came to 7 bases. The CDR3 has 12 residues. CDR1 is SGHTA and CDR2 is FQGNSA in the germline V gene. An amount of RNA that ranged from about 0.45 to 1 ug was reverse transcribed with random hexamers. A multiplex approach, immunoSEQ multiplex PCR, amplified TCR beta CDR3 across 54 Vbeta and 13 Jbeta. TCRdb fed the immunoSEQ multiplex PCR reads into MiXCR, producing one record per CDR3 protein. The profile shows under 200,000 distinct CDR3 sequences, approximately 95% of them singletons. This sequence was found in a human donor with Susac syndrome. The sequenced sample was CD4+ T cells from PBMCs. The rearrangement joins TRBV7-2 to TRBJ2-5; D not certain. The CDR3 nucleotides are TGTGCCAGCAGCCCATTCGAAGAGACCCAGTACTTC. Protein product: CASSPFEETQYF.